A selection of T cell receptor beta chains follows, all from one sample in a study of blood T cells in healthy people across ages. TCRdb ran MiXCR on the 5' RACE reads and lists one entry per CDR3 protein. The sample shows under 2,000,000 distinct CDR3 sequences, 49% of them seen only once. Sequencing was carried out using blood. These receptors were taken from a woman between 35 and 50 years old in good health. Each CDR3 is given with its conserved first and last residue. Each record gives: V gene, J gene, clone size, D gene, CDR3 DNA, CDR3 protein. The D gene is left open where the match is weak. Only some rows state a clone size, as once, few, many or a class for expanded clones.

V gene: TRBV7-2
J gene: TRBJ2-1
clone size: few
D gene: NA
CDR3 DNA: TGTGCCAGCACCTCGGACAGACGAGACAATGAGCAGTTCTTC
CDR3 protein: CASTSDRRDNEQFF

V gene: TRBV5-1
J gene: TRBJ2-7
clone size: NA
D gene: NA
CDR3 DNA: TGCGCCAGCAGCTTGGTTCCGGGGCCGCGACCTTACGAGCAGTACTTC
CDR3 protein: CASSLVPGPRPYEQYF

V gene: TRBV10-2
J gene: TRBJ2-3
clone size: NA
D gene: TRBD1
CDR3 DNA: TGCGCCAGCAAACCGGGACAGAACACAGATACGCAGTATTTT
CDR3 protein: CASKPGQNTDTQYF

V gene: TRBV20-1
J gene: TRBJ2-1
clone size: once
D gene: NA
CDR3 DNA: TGCAGTGCTAGAGATGGAGCGTCGGGGGAGCAGTTCTTC
CDR3 protein: CSARDGASGEQFF

V gene: TRBV9
J gene: TRBJ2-1
clone size: NA
D gene: TRBD1
CDR3 DNA: TGTGCCAGCAGCTCGCAGGGGGACAATGAGCAGTTCTTC
CDR3 protein: CASSSQGDNEQFF

V gene: TRBV7-9
J gene: TRBJ2-7
clone size: many
D gene: TRBD1
CDR3 DNA: TGTGCCAGCAGCTTAGCGGGACAGAACTACGAGCAGTACTTC
CDR3 protein: CASSLAGQNYEQYF

V gene: TRBV4-2
J gene: TRBJ1-5
clone size: NA
D gene: NA
CDR3 DNA: TGTGCCAGCAGCCAAGGAGGGGGGGCAAGTCAGCCCCAGCATTTT
CDR3 protein: CASSQGGGASQPQHF

V gene: TRBV4-3
J gene: TRBJ1-2
clone size: NA
D gene: NA
CDR3 DNA: TGCGCCAGCAGCCAAGAACGGAGCCAGGCGCCTCCCGGTGGGATCGGCTACACCTTC
CDR3 protein: CASSQERSQAPPGGIGYTF

V gene: TRBV4-3
J gene: TRBJ1-5
clone size: NA
D gene: NA
CDR3 DNA: TGCGCCAGCAGCCAAGTGGCAGGCAATCAGCACCAGCATTTT
CDR3 protein: CASSQVAGNQHQHF

V gene: TRBV6-8
J gene: TRBJ2-7
clone size: NA
D gene: NA
CDR3 DNA: TGTGCCAGCAGTTACTCGAAGTGGGAGTACGAGCAGTACTTC
CDR3 protein: CASSYSKWEYEQYF

V gene: TRBV6-4
J gene: TRBJ2-1
clone size: NA
D gene: TRBD1
CDR3 DNA: TGTGCCAGCAGTGATAGGGGACAGGACCACAATGAGCAGTTCTTC
CDR3 protein: CASSDRGQDHNEQFF

V gene: TRBV28
J gene: TRBJ2-1
clone size: NA
D gene: NA
CDR3 DNA: TGTGCCAGCAGTTCCCGACAACGGAAGTTCTTC
CDR3 protein: CASSSRQRKFF

V gene: TRBV15
J gene: TRBJ1-6
clone size: few
D gene: TRBD1
CDR3 DNA: TGTGCCACCAGCATAGACAGGGGAGGGAATTCACCCCTCCACTTT
CDR3 protein: CATSIDRGGNSPLHF

V gene: TRBV12-3/TRBV12-4
J gene: TRBJ2-5
clone size: NA
D gene: NA
CDR3 DNA: TGTGCCTGCAGTTTAAGGGGGGAGACCCAGTACTTC
CDR3 protein: CACSLRGETQYF

V gene: TRBV19
J gene: TRBJ1-6
clone size: NA
D gene: NA
CDR3 DNA: TGTGCCAGTAGTATAGAACCGACAGAGCGGTCACCCCTCCACTTT
CDR3 protein: CASSIEPTERSPLHF

V gene: TRBV20-1
J gene: TRBJ2-7
clone size: NA
D gene: NA
CDR3 DNA: TGCAGTGCTTGGCAGGGCGGCTACGAGCAGTACTTC
CDR3 protein: CSAWQGGYEQYF

V gene: TRBV29-1
J gene: TRBJ1-2
clone size: NA
D gene: TRBD1
CDR3 DNA: TGCAGCGTTGTTACAGGGGGAGATTATGGCTACACCTTC
CDR3 protein: CSVVTGGDYGYTF

V gene: TRBV15
J gene: TRBJ2-3
clone size: NA
D gene: NA
CDR3 DNA: TGTGCCACCAGCAGATCCAGGGCAGATACGCAGTATTTT
CDR3 protein: CATSRSRADTQYF

V gene: TRBV6-5
J gene: TRBJ1-4
clone size: NA
D gene: NA
CDR3 DNA: TGTGCCAGCAGTTACTCGCACAGGGAGGGAAAACTGTTTTTT
CDR3 protein: CASSYSHREGKLFF

V gene: TRBV12-3/TRBV12-4
J gene: TRBJ2-5
clone size: NA
D gene: NA
CDR3 DNA: TGTGCCAGCAGGTTCAATCAAGAGACCCAGTACTTC
CDR3 protein: CASRFNQETQYF

V gene: TRBV7-3
J gene: TRBJ2-1
clone size: NA
D gene: NA
CDR3 DNA: TGTGCCAGCAGCTTAAGACAGCCGAGCTCCTACAATGAGCAGTTCTTC
CDR3 protein: CASSLRQPSSYNEQFF

V gene: TRBV10-2
J gene: TRBJ2-3
clone size: once
D gene: TRBD2
CDR3 DNA: TGCGCCAGCAGTGAATCTAGCGGGGGGACGCAGTATTTT
CDR3 protein: CASSESSGGTQYF

V gene: TRBV3-1
J gene: TRBJ2-4
clone size: NA
D gene: NA
CDR3 DNA: TGTGCCAGCAGCCAAGACCACCGGGACAAGGCCAAAAACATTCAGTACTTC
CDR3 protein: CASSQDHRDKAKNIQYF

V gene: TRBV20-1
J gene: TRBJ2-5
clone size: few
D gene: NA
CDR3 DNA: TGCAGTGCTAAGAGAGGAAGCTCCCGGATAGAGACCCAGTACTTC
CDR3 protein: CSAKRGSSRIETQYF

V gene: TRBV28
J gene: TRBJ2-3
clone size: NA
D gene: NA
CDR3 DNA: TGTGCCAGCAGTTTCTTTGGGGCGAGTAGCACAGATACGCAGTATTTT
CDR3 protein: CASSFFGASSTDTQYF